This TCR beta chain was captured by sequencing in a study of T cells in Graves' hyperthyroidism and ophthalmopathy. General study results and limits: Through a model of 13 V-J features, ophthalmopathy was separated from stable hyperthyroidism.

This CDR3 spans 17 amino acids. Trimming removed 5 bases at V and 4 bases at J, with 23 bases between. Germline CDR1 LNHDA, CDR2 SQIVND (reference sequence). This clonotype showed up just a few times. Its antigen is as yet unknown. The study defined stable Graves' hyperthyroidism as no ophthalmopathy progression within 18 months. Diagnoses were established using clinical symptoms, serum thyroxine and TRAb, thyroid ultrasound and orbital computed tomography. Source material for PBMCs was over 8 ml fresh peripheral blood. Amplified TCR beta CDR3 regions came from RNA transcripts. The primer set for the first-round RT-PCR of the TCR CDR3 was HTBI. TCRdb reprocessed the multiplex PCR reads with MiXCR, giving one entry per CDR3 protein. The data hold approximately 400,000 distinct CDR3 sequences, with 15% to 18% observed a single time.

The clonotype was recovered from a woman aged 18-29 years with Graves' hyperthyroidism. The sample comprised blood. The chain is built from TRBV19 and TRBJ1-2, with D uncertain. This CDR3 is CASSPSLFVGITYGYTF. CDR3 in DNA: TGTGCCAGTAGTCCCTCGCTGTTTGTCGGGATCACCTATGGCTACACCTTC. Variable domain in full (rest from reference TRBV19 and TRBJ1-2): DGGITQSPKYLFRKEGQNVTLSCEQNLNHDAMYWYRQDPGQGLRLIYYSQIVNDFQKGDIAEGYSVSREKKESFPLTVTSAQKNPTAFYLCASSPSLFVGITYGYTFGSGTRLTVV.